These T cell receptor beta chains were read from a single sample in a study of T-cell memory formation after mild COVID-19. TCRdb independently ran MiXCR on the 5' RACE reads; one entry per CDR3 protein. The sample holds about half a million distinct CDR3 sequences, 15% to 20% seen once. The material sequenced was PBMCs or a T cell subset sorted from them (not recorded which). Receptors were obtained from an adult woman who had mild COVID-19 (a few samples of this study predate the infection). Cell type and time point are not known. CDR3s include the opening cysteine and the closing phenylalanine or tryptophan. Fields, in order: V gene, J gene, D gene, clone size, CDR3 protein, CDR3 DNA. The D gene is left open where the match is weak. Size values are once, few and many counts, or a class for expanded clones, and some rows have none.

v_call: TRBV7-9
j_call: TRBJ2-7
d_call: TRBD2
clone_size: .
cdr3_aa: CASSARLAGLSEQYF
cdr3_nt: TGTGCCAGCAGCGCACGACTAGCAGGTCTCAGCGAGCAGTACTTC

v_call: TRBV7-9
j_call: TRBJ2-1
d_call: TRBD1
clone_size: few
cdr3_aa: CASSIGQGYNEQFF
cdr3_nt: TGTGCCAGCAGCATCGGACAGGGGTACAATGAGCAGTTCTTC

v_call: TRBV7-2
j_call: TRBJ2-5
d_call: .
clone_size: .
cdr3_aa: CASSLARRGETQYF
cdr3_nt: TGTGCCAGCAGCTTAGCTCGGAGGGGGGAGACCCAGTACTTC

v_call: TRBV7-9
j_call: TRBJ2-5
d_call: TRBD1
clone_size: .
cdr3_aa: CASSSGQGGAETQYF
cdr3_nt: TGTGCCAGCAGCTCAGGACAGGGCGGGGCAGAGACCCAGTACTTC

v_call: TRBV3-1
j_call: TRBJ2-7
d_call: .
clone_size: .
cdr3_aa: CASSQNQGFYEQYF
cdr3_nt: TGTGCCAGCAGCCAGAACCAGGGTTTCTACGAGCAGTACTTC

v_call: TRBV12-3/TRBV12-4
j_call: TRBJ2-3
d_call: .
clone_size: .
cdr3_aa: CASSPGRRDADTQYF
cdr3_nt: TGTGCCAGCTCTCCCGGTCGCAGGGACGCAGATACGCAGTATTTT

v_call: TRBV5-1
j_call: TRBJ2-5
d_call: .
clone_size: many
cdr3_aa: CASSTTETQYF
cdr3_nt: TGCGCCAGCAGTACCACAGAGACCCAGTACTTC

v_call: TRBV4-3
j_call: TRBJ2-7
d_call: .
clone_size: .
cdr3_aa: CASSQDRGARGEQYF
cdr3_nt: TGCGCCAGCAGCCAAGATCGGGGGGCTCGGGGCGAGCAGTACTTC

v_call: TRBV7-9
j_call: TRBJ1-5
d_call: TRBD1
clone_size: few
cdr3_aa: CASSLSDRANQPQHF
cdr3_nt: TGTGCCAGCAGCTTGTCAGACAGGGCCAATCAGCCCCAGCATTTT

v_call: TRBV27
j_call: TRBJ2-1
d_call: .
clone_size: .
cdr3_aa: CASSLATWSGYEQFF
cdr3_nt: TGTGCCAGCAGTTTGGCAACCTGGAGCGGGTATGAGCAGTTCTTC

v_call: TRBV27
j_call: TRBJ1-2
d_call: .
clone_size: once
cdr3_aa: CASAALDSRHGYTF
cdr3_nt: TGTGCCAGCGCTGCCCTTGACAGCCGTCATGGCTACACCTTC

v_call: TRBV15
j_call: TRBJ2-1
d_call: .
clone_size: few
cdr3_aa: CATSRDSRAPYNEQFF
cdr3_nt: TGTGCCACCAGCAGAGATTCGAGGGCCCCCTACAATGAGCAGTTCTTC

v_call: TRBV6-6
j_call: TRBJ1-1
d_call: .
clone_size: .
cdr3_aa: CASSYSPGTAPNTEAFF
cdr3_nt: TGTGCCAGCAGTTACTCGCCGGGGACCGCTCCAAACACTGAAGCTTTCTTT

v_call: TRBV6-5
j_call: TRBJ1-1
d_call: .
clone_size: .
cdr3_aa: CASNAFTGVAFF
cdr3_nt: TGTGCCAGCAACGCCTTCACCGGGGTAGCTTTCTTT

v_call: TRBV4-1
j_call: TRBJ1-4
d_call: TRBD1
clone_size: .
cdr3_aa: CASSQDPGTGNEKLFF
cdr3_nt: TGCGCCAGCAGCCAAGATCCAGGGACAGGGAACGAAAAACTGTTTTTT

v_call: TRBV7-6
j_call: TRBJ1-5
d_call: .
clone_size: .
cdr3_aa: CASSPGPGRDNQPQHF
cdr3_nt: TGTGCCAGCAGCCCCGGGCCGGGGAGGGACAATCAGCCCCAGCATTTT

v_call: TRBV4-3
j_call: TRBJ2-4
d_call: TRBD1
clone_size: .
cdr3_aa: CASSQAGQRKNIQYF
cdr3_nt: TGCGCCAGCAGCCAAGCGGGACAGCGAAAAAACATTCAGTACTTC

v_call: TRBV7-2
j_call: TRBJ2-3
d_call: TRBD2
clone_size: .
cdr3_aa: CASSLAWGGDTQYF
cdr3_nt: TGTGCCAGCAGCTTAGCCTGGGGGGGAGATACGCAGTATTTT

v_call: TRBV21-1
j_call: TRBJ2-7
d_call: .
clone_size: few
cdr3_aa: CASSPIAGHHYEQYF
cdr3_nt: TGTGCCAGCAGCCCAATAGCGGGACACCACTACGAGCAGTACTTC

v_call: TRBV5-1
j_call: TRBJ1-6
d_call: TRBD1
clone_size: .
cdr3_aa: CASSLGTGVNSPLHF
cdr3_nt: TGCGCCAGCAGCTTGGGGACAGGGGTCAATTCACCCCTCCACTTT

v_call: TRBV5-1
j_call: TRBJ2-3
d_call: TRBD2
clone_size: .
cdr3_aa: CASRSSGVMTDTQYF
cdr3_nt: TGCGCCAGCAGGTCAAGCGGGGTCATGACAGATACGCAGTATTTT

v_call: TRBV29-1
j_call: TRBJ1-1
d_call: .
clone_size: .
cdr3_aa: CSVKDSLNTEAFF
cdr3_nt: TGCAGCGTTAAGGACAGCTTGAACACTGAAGCTTTCTTT

v_call: TRBV19
j_call: TRBJ1-1
d_call: .
clone_size: .
cdr3_aa: CASRSTEAFF
cdr3_nt: TGTGCCAGCCGGAGCACTGAAGCTTTCTTT

v_call: TRBV6-2/TRBV6-3
j_call: TRBJ2-7
d_call: .
clone_size: .
cdr3_aa: CASRYYGSYEQYF
cdr3_nt: TGTGCCAGCAGATATTACGGGAGCTACGAGCAGTACTTC

v_call: TRBV7-6
j_call: TRBJ2-2
d_call: .
clone_size: few
cdr3_aa: CASSPMTGANTGELFF
cdr3_nt: TGTGCCAGCAGCCCTATGACAGGAGCGAACACCGGGGAGCTGTTTTTT

v_call: TRBV2
j_call: TRBJ2-7
d_call: .
clone_size: .
cdr3_aa: CASSARQSYEQYF
cdr3_nt: TGTGCCAGCAGTGCTCGACAGTCCTACGAGCAGTACTTC

v_call: TRBV7-2
j_call: TRBJ1-1
d_call: .
clone_size: few
cdr3_aa: CASSLRGWGTEAFF
cdr3_nt: TGTGCCAGCAGCTTGCGGGGGTGGGGCACTGAAGCTTTCTTT

v_call: TRBV9
j_call: TRBJ2-7
d_call: TRBD1
clone_size: .
cdr3_aa: CASSDRDSYEQYF
cdr3_nt: TGTGCCAGCAGTGACAGGGATTCCTACGAGCAGTACTTC

v_call: TRBV12-5
j_call: TRBJ1-2
d_call: .
clone_size: few
cdr3_aa: CASGLASDRDFRSYTF
cdr3_nt: TGTGCTAGTGGTTTGGCCTCAGACAGAGACTTTAGGAGCTACACCTTC

v_call: TRBV9
j_call: TRBJ2-5
d_call: .
clone_size: .
cdr3_aa: CASSRSLIQGGLVETQYF
cdr3_nt: TGTGCCAGCAGCCGTTCCTTAATACAGGGAGGGTTGGTCGAGACCCAGTACTTC

v_call: TRBV6-5
j_call: TRBJ1-5
d_call: .
clone_size: .
cdr3_aa: CASSYSSLGSNQPQHF
cdr3_nt: TGTGCCAGCAGTTACTCGTCACTGGGTTCCAATCAGCCCCAGCATTTT

v_call: TRBV5-1
j_call: TRBJ1-1
d_call: .
clone_size: few
cdr3_aa: CASSPLGDGRTEAFF
cdr3_nt: TGCGCCAGCAGCCCGCTAGGAGACGGGAGGACTGAAGCTTTCTTT

v_call: TRBV5-1
j_call: TRBJ1-1
d_call: .
clone_size: few
cdr3_aa: CASSGYHTENTEAFF
cdr3_nt: TGCGCCAGCAGCGGGTACCACACAGAGAACACTGAAGCTTTCTTT

v_call: TRBV10-3
j_call: TRBJ2-1
d_call: TRBD2
clone_size: few
cdr3_aa: CANPCGSYCEQFF
cdr3_nt: TGTGCCAACCCTTGCGGGAGTTACTGTGAGCAGTTCTTC

v_call: TRBV11-3
j_call: TRBJ2-3
d_call: TRBD2
clone_size: .
cdr3_aa: CASSAREERADTQYF
cdr3_nt: TGTGCCAGCAGCGCGCGGGAGGAAAGGGCAGATACGCAGTATTTT

v_call: TRBV5-1
j_call: TRBJ2-7
d_call: .
clone_size: many
cdr3_aa: CASSLGARSSYEQYF
cdr3_nt: TGCGCCAGCAGCTTGGGGGCACGGAGCTCCTACGAGCAGTACTTC

v_call: TRBV5-1
j_call: TRBJ1-1
d_call: .
clone_size: many
cdr3_aa: CASRDQGSRAEAFF
cdr3_nt: TGCGCCAGCCGCGATCAGGGGAGTAGAGCTGAAGCTTTCTTT

v_call: TRBV7-2
j_call: TRBJ1-2
d_call: TRBD1
clone_size: .
cdr3_aa: CASSLALQGARGYTF
cdr3_nt: TGTGCCAGCAGCTTAGCGCTTCAGGGGGCGCGTGGCTACACCTTC

v_call: TRBV9
j_call: TRBJ1-2
d_call: .
clone_size: .
cdr3_aa: CASSVGGSGSYGYTF
cdr3_nt: TGTGCCAGCAGCGTAGGTGGATCGGGCTCCTATGGCTACACCTTC

v_call: TRBV4-2
j_call: TRBJ2-2
d_call: .
clone_size: many
cdr3_aa: CASSPGPGELFF
cdr3_nt: TGTGCCAGCAGCCCAGGGCCCGGGGAGCTGTTTTTT

v_call: TRBV7-9
j_call: TRBJ2-7
d_call: TRBD1
clone_size: few
cdr3_aa: CASSPYQGDEQYF
cdr3_nt: TGTGCCAGCAGCCCTTATCAGGGGGACGAGCAGTACTTC

v_call: TRBV6-1
j_call: TRBJ1-5
d_call: .
clone_size: few
cdr3_aa: CATTQSSNQPQHF
cdr3_nt: TGTGCCACCACTCAGAGTAGCAATCAGCCCCAGCATTTT

v_call: TRBV5-1
j_call: TRBJ2-5
d_call: .
clone_size: .
cdr3_aa: CASSFTSGVGETQYF
cdr3_nt: TGCGCCAGCAGCTTCACATCGGGAGTGGGGGAGACCCAGTACTTC

v_call: TRBV20-1
j_call: TRBJ2-4
d_call: .
clone_size: few
cdr3_aa: CSAKDGQLAKNIQYF
cdr3_nt: TGCAGCGCAAAGGACGGCCAGCTAGCCAAAAACATTCAGTACTTC

v_call: TRBV9
j_call: TRBJ2-2
d_call: .
clone_size: few
cdr3_aa: CASSAAVGRATGELFF
cdr3_nt: TGTGCCAGCAGCGCCGCTGTGGGTAGGGCCACCGGGGAGCTGTTTTTT

v_call: TRBV4-3
j_call: TRBJ2-1
d_call: .
clone_size: .
cdr3_aa: CASSQDRTTRNEQFF
cdr3_nt: TGCGCCAGCAGCCAAGATAGGACTACCCGCAATGAGCAGTTCTTC

v_call: TRBV20-1
j_call: TRBJ1-5
d_call: .
clone_size: .
cdr3_aa: CSAKRGAPFSQPQHF
cdr3_nt: TGCAGTGCTAAGAGGGGGGCTCCATTTAGTCAGCCCCAGCATTTT

v_call: TRBV5-1
j_call: TRBJ2-5
d_call: TRBD1
clone_size: few
cdr3_aa: CASSEGTGGEETQYF
cdr3_nt: TGCGCCAGCAGCGAAGGGACAGGGGGCGAAGAGACCCAGTACTTC

v_call: TRBV20-1
j_call: TRBJ2-1
d_call: .
clone_size: .
cdr3_aa: CSARDGTRLDNEQFF
cdr3_nt: TGCAGTGCTAGGGACGGGACCCGACTGGACAATGAGCAGTTCTTC

v_call: TRBV5-5
j_call: TRBJ2-1
d_call: TRBD2
clone_size: few
cdr3_aa: CASNERERTYNEQFF
cdr3_nt: TGTGCCAGCAACGAGCGGGAGCGAACCTACAATGAGCAGTTCTTC

v_call: TRBV5-1
j_call: TRBJ2-1
d_call: .
clone_size: few
cdr3_aa: CASTTVGYNEQFF
cdr3_nt: TGCGCCAGCACTACGGTGGGCTACAATGAGCAGTTCTTC

v_call: TRBV30
j_call: TRBJ1-5
d_call: .
clone_size: few
cdr3_aa: CAWSFQGYSNQPQHF
cdr3_nt: TGTGCCTGGTCCTTCCAGGGGTATAGCAATCAGCCCCAGCATTTT